Listed below are T cell receptor beta chains from one sample, sequenced in a study of blood T cell repertoires in COVID-19. The table came from immunoSEQ multiplex PCR; TCRdb's copy has only in-frame clones and leaves some out. The repertoire holds some 350,000 clones, with around four fifths as singletons. Sequencing was carried out using peripheral blood. The source is a man younger than 45 with active or convalescent COVID-19. Each CDR3 is given without its conserved first and last residue.

cdr3_aa: SAGDSYEQY
v_call: TRBV20-1
j_call: TRBJ2-7

cdr3_aa: ASSEYRFGSPLH
v_call: TRBV6-1
j_call: TRBJ1-6

cdr3_aa: ASSESRRGSTEAF
v_call: TRBV6-1
j_call: TRBJ1-1

cdr3_aa: ASTPWGDGYT
v_call: TRBV12-3/TRBV12-4
j_call: TRBJ1-2

cdr3_aa: ASSTGQLPYEQY
v_call: TRBV7-2
j_call: TRBJ2-7

cdr3_aa: ASSSLGNTIY
v_call: TRBV6-5
j_call: TRBJ1-3

cdr3_aa: ASSIAENNSPLH
v_call: TRBV19
j_call: TRBJ1-6

cdr3_aa: ASSDTSGVNTGELF
v_call: TRBV6-4
j_call: TRBJ2-2

cdr3_aa: ASSQVFQGATYGYT
v_call: TRBV4-1
j_call: TRBJ1-2

cdr3_aa: SVLGGATEAF
v_call: TRBV29-1
j_call: TRBJ1-1

cdr3_aa: ASSPAGTGVEQY
v_call: TRBV4-2
j_call: TRBJ2-7

cdr3_aa: ASSAAGREQGGNEQF
v_call: TRBV9
j_call: TRBJ2-1

cdr3_aa: ASGRGGAGPNNSPLH
v_call: TRBV7-2
j_call: TRBJ1-6

cdr3_aa: ASSLRGSEQY
v_call: TRBV7-9
j_call: TRBJ2-7

cdr3_aa: AISEVRNTGELF
v_call: TRBV10-3
j_call: TRBJ2-2

cdr3_aa: SVVVTNTGELF
v_call: TRBV29-1
j_call: TRBJ2-2

cdr3_aa: ASREGTSNQPQH
v_call: TRBV2
j_call: TRBJ1-5

cdr3_aa: ASSPGTGGEKLF
v_call: TRBV3-1/TRBV3-2
j_call: TRBJ1-4

cdr3_aa: ASSLDRQGAH
v_call: TRBV12-3/TRBV12-4
j_call: TRBJ2-7

cdr3_aa: ASSLLLAVYNEQF
v_call: TRBV28
j_call: TRBJ2-1

cdr3_aa: ASSELRDEKLF
v_call: TRBV2
j_call: TRBJ1-4

cdr3_aa: ASSFPTGSDEQY
v_call: TRBV5-4
j_call: TRBJ2-7

cdr3_aa: AWSLSSGGAYNEQF
v_call: TRBV30
j_call: TRBJ2-1

cdr3_aa: ASSFRTSGSYFYNEQF
v_call: TRBV27
j_call: TRBJ2-1

cdr3_aa: ASSPGSAPRAT
v_call: TRBV18
j_call: TRBJ1-2

cdr3_aa: ASRTNRQGSGNTIY
v_call: TRBV28
j_call: TRBJ1-3

cdr3_aa: ASSPVFRELDYEQY
v_call: TRBV7-9
j_call: TRBJ2-7

cdr3_aa: ASSLGGTRYYNEQF
v_call: TRBV7-2
j_call: TRBJ2-1

cdr3_aa: ASSLGTSGYEQY
v_call: TRBV14
j_call: TRBJ2-7

cdr3_aa: ASSDRGLDNSPLH
v_call: TRBV6-1
j_call: TRBJ1-6

cdr3_aa: ASSFARGKPQH
v_call: TRBV27
j_call: TRBJ1-5

cdr3_aa: AIRTGDGNTIY
v_call: TRBV7-9
j_call: TRBJ1-3

cdr3_aa: ASSQGQANTEAF
v_call: TRBV4-3
j_call: TRBJ1-1

cdr3_aa: ASSFPDRGDRQAF
v_call: TRBV19
j_call: TRBJ1-1

cdr3_aa: ASSWGDRGEAF
v_call: TRBV5-1
j_call: TRBJ1-1

cdr3_aa: ASSEQGWRTDTQY
v_call: TRBV5-1
j_call: TRBJ2-3

cdr3_aa: ASSFSGLAEETQY
v_call: TRBV7-9
j_call: TRBJ2-5

cdr3_aa: ASSLGQAEAF
v_call: TRBV5-1
j_call: TRBJ1-1

cdr3_aa: ASSYRDSHPMNTEAF
v_call: TRBV6-2/TRBV6-3
j_call: TRBJ1-1

cdr3_aa: ASRRGFLSPLH
v_call: TRBV3-1/TRBV3-2
j_call: TRBJ1-6

cdr3_aa: ASSLGGSNQPQH
v_call: TRBV10-2
j_call: TRBJ1-5

cdr3_aa: ASSLEARTDTQY
v_call: TRBV11-3
j_call: TRBJ2-3

cdr3_aa: ASSWTGEGTQY
v_call: TRBV11-2
j_call: TRBJ2-5

cdr3_aa: ASSQGGWDQPQH
v_call: TRBV3-1/TRBV3-2
j_call: TRBJ1-5

cdr3_aa: ASSFAGSSYNEQF
v_call: TRBV11-3
j_call: TRBJ2-1

cdr3_aa: AWSLAVGLDQPQH
v_call: TRBV30
j_call: TRBJ1-5

cdr3_aa: ASSPPGTNSPLH
v_call: TRBV3-1/TRBV3-2
j_call: TRBJ1-6

cdr3_aa: ASSRGTSGNTGELF
v_call: TRBV7-8
j_call: TRBJ2-2

cdr3_aa: SDLPGGDGYT
v_call: TRBV29-1
j_call: TRBJ1-2

cdr3_aa: ASSLRRDEQF
v_call: TRBV7-9
j_call: TRBJ2-1

cdr3_aa: ASSTTQGPNSPLH
v_call: TRBV19
j_call: TRBJ1-6

cdr3_aa: ATSERQGYGYT
v_call: TRBV24-1
j_call: TRBJ1-2